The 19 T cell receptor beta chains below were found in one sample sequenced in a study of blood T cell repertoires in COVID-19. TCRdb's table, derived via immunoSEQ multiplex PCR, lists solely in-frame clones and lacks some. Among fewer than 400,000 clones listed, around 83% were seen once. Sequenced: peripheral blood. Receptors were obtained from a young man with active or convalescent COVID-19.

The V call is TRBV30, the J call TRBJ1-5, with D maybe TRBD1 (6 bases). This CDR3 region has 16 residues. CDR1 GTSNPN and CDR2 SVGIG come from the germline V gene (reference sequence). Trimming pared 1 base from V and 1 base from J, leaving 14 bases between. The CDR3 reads CAWSEAQGYSNQPQHF. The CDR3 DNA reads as TGTGCCTGGAGTGAAGCCCAGGGGTACAGCAATCAGCCCCAGCATTTT.

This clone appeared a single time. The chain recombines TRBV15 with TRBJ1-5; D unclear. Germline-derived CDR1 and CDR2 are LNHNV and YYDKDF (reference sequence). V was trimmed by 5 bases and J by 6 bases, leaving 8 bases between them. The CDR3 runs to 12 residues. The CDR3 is CATSLAGQPQHF. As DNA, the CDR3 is TGTGCCACCAGCTTGGCGGGTCAGCCCCAGCATTTT.

CDR3 amino acids: CASSPGQIGYTF. In DNA, the CDR3 is TGCGCCAGCAGCCCCGGACAGATTGGCTACACCTTC. The chain uses TRBV5-1 and TRBJ1-2; TRBD1 is a possible D gene (6 bases). Trimming removed 4 bases at V and 7 bases at J, with 11 bases between. This CDR3 spans 12 amino acids. Germline-derived CDR1 and CDR2 are SGHRS and YFSETQ. The complete variable domain, with remaining parts taken from reference TRBV5-1 and TRBJ1-2, reads KAGVTQTPRYLIKTRGQQVTLSCSPISGHRSVSWYQQTPGQGLQFLFEYFSETQRNKGNFPGRFSGRQFSNSRSEMNVSTLELGDSALYLCASSPGQIGYTFGSGTRLTVV.

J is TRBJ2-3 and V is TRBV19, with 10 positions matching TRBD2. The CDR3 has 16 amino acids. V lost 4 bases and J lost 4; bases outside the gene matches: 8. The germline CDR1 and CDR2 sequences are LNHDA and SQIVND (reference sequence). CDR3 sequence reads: CASSTMLLAGADTQYF. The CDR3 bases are TGTGCCAGTAGTACCATGTTGCTAGCGGGAGCAGATACGCAGTATTTT.

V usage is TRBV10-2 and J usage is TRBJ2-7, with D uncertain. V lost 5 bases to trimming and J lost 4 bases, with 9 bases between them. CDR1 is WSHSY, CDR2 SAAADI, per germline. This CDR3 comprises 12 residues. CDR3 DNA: TGCGCCAGCAGTTCGATCGGGTACGAGCAGTACTTC. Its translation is CASSSIGYEQYF.

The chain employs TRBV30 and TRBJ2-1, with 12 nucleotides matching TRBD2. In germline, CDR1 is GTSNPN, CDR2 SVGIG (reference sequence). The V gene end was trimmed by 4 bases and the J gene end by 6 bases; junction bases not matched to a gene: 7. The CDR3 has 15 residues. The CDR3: CAWTPLAGGLNEQFF. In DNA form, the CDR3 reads TGTGCCTGGACACCACTAGCGGGGGGCCTCAATGAGCAGTTCTTC. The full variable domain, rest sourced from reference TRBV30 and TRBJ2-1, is SQTIHQWPATLVQPVGSPLSLECTVEGTSNPNLYWYRQAAGRGLQLLFYSVGIGQISSEVPQNLSASRPQDRQFILSSKKLLLSDSGFYLCAWTPLAGGLNEQFFGPGTRLTVL.

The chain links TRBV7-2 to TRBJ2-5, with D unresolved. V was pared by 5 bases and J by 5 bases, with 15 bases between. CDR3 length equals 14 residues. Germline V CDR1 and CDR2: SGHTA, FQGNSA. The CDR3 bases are TGTGCCAGCAGCCCAAGGTGGGCCCCGGAGACCCAGTACTTC. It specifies CASSPRWAPETQYF.

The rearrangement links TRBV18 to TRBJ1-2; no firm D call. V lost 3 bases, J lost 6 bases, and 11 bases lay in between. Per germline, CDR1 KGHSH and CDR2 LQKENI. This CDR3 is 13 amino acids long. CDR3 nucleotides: TGTGCCAGCTCACCTCGGGGTCAGGATGGCTACACCTTC. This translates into CASSPRGQDGYTF.

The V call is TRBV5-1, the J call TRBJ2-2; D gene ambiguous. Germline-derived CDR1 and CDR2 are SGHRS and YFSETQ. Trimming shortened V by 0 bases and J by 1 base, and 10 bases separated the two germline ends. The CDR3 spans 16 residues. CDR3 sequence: CASSLETPGNTGELFF. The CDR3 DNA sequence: TGCGCCAGCAGCTTGGAAACCCCGGGGAACACCGGGGAGCTGTTTTTT.

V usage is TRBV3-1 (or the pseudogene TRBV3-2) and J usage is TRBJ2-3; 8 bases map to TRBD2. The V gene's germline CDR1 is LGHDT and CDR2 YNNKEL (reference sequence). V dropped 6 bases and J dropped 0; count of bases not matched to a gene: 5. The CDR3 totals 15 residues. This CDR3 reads CASRLTSASTDTQYF. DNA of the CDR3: TGTGCCAGCAGGCTGACTAGCGCTAGCACAGATACGCAGTATTTT.

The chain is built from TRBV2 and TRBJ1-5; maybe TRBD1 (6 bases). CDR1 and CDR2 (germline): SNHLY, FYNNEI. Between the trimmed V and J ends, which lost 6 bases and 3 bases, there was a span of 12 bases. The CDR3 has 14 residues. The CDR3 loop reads CASRYDRNNQPQHF. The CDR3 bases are TGTGCCAGCAGATACGACAGGAACAATCAGCCCCAGCATTTT.

The CDR3 sequence: CASSVRSSLILAGNLTDTQYF. In DNA form, the CDR3 reads TGCGCCAGCAGCGTTCGGAGTAGCCTTATACTAGCGGGGAACCTCACAGATACGCAGTATTTT. The gene calls are TRBV4-3 and TRBJ2-3, with 10 bases aligning to TRBD2. The V and J ends lost 5 bases and 2 bases, in that order; junction bases with no gene match: 22. The CDR3 totals 21 residues. Germline lookup yields CDR1 LGHNA and CDR2 YSLEER.

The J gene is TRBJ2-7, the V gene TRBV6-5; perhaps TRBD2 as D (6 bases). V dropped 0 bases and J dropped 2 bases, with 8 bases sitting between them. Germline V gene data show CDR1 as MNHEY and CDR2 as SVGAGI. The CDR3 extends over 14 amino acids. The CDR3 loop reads CASSYSEGPYEQYF. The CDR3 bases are TGTGCCAGCAGTTACTCGGAGGGTCCCTACGAGCAGTACTTC.

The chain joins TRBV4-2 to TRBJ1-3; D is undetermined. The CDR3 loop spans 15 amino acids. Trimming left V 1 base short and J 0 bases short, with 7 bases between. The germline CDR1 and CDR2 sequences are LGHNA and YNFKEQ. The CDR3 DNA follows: TGTGCCAGCAGCCAAGGCGCAGGCTCTGGAAACACCATATATTTT. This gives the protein CASSQGAGSGNTIYF.

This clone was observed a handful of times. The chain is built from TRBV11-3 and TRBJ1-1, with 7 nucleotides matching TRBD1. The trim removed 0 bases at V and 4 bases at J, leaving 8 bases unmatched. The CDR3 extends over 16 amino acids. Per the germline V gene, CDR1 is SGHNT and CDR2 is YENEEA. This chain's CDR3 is CASSLDNWQGGTEAFF. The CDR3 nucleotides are TGTGCCAGCAGCTTAGATAATTGGCAGGGGGGCACTGAAGCTTTCTTT.

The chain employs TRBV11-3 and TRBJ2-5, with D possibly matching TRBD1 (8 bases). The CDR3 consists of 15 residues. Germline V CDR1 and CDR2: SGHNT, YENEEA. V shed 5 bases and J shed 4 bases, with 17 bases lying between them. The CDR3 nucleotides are TGTGCCAGCAGCAACAGGGGGGGGGCCTTAGAGACCCAGTACTTC. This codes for CASSNRGGALETQYF. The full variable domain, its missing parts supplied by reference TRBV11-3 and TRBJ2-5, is EAGVVQSPRYKIIEKKQPVAFWCNPISGHNTLYWYLQNLGQGPELLIRYENEEAVDDSQLPKDRFSAERLKGVDSTLKIQPAELGDSAVYLCASSNRGGALETQYFGPGTRLLVL.

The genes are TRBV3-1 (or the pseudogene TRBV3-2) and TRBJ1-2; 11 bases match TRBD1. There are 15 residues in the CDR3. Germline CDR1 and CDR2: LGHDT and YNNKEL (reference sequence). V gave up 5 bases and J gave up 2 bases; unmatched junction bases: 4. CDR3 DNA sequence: TGTGCCAGCAGCTCCGGGACAGGGGGGAACTATGGCTACACCTTC. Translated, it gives CASSSGTGGNYGYTF.

The CDR3 DNA sequence: TGTGCCAGCAGTACCCGGACAGGGTTTTACTACGAGCAGTACTTC. Encoded protein: CASSTRTGFYYEQYF. The rearrangement links TRBV2 to TRBJ2-7; 8 bases match TRBD1. Germline CDR1 reads SNHLY; CDR2 reads FYNNEI. V shed 5 bases, J shed 3 bases, and the junction held 9 bases outside the gene matches. This CDR3 spans 15 amino acids.

The CDR3 region has the DNA TGTGCCACCAGCAGACTTAATGAAAAACTGTTTTTT. This codes for CATSRLNEKLFF. The genes are TRBV15 and TRBJ1-4; D is ambiguous. The germline V gene has CDR1 LNHNV and CDR2 YYDKDF (reference sequence). The CDR3 runs to 12 residues. Trimming took 2 bases from V and 4 from J, leaving 2 bases between them. The variable domain in full, with the rest retrieved from reference TRBV15 and TRBJ1-4, is DAMVIQNPRYQVTQFGKPVTLSCSQTLNHNVMYWYQQKSSQAPKLLFHYYDKDFNNEADTPDNFQSRRPNTSFCFLDIRSPGLGDTAMYLCATSRLNEKLFFGSGTQLSVL.